This T cell receptor beta chain derives from a study of T cells in women clearing cervical HPV infection listed by TCRdb under 2018. Regarding the research as a whole: The cases were 25 or so women with histologically confirmed HPV16-related CIN3 or worse, and 2 of these cases were invasive cancers. Among cases, blood sampling came a median of about 150 days after lesion detection, with an interquartile range of roughly 85 to 200 days. Median age was roughly 32 years in cases versus over 37 in controls, and baseline characteristics did not differ significantly. Case blood was taken at the visit when the lesion was first identified, whereas control blood was taken when infection was no longer detected. Nested within Costa Rica's Guanacaste HPV Natural History Study, an exploratory proof-of-principle case-control study compared TCR repertoires across cervical HPV16 outcomes. Cases were matched to controls by age within five years and by the year the sample was collected. Since HLA typing was available for only a few women, HLA type could not be ruled out as a confounder. Five blinded duplicates per group were added as quality controls, giving about 60 samples: 50 or so participants and approximately ten replicates. The controls were some 23 women whose single incident HPV16 infection cleared within 12 months with no development of precancer or cancer. The parent cohort enrolled 9,800 or so women aged 18 or older in Guanacaste, Costa Rica, during about 1992 to 1994 and followed them for less than 8 years.

TCR beta CDR3 regions were amplified by multiplex PCR from an average of around 1,200 ng genomic DNA per sample using the immunoSEQ assay. The assay corrected primer bias using a complete synthetic TCR repertoire to establish an amplification baseline. Amplicons were sequenced on the Illumina platform. Turning to the authors' computational methods: Sequences were error-corrected by clustering with frequency ratios and a modified nearest-neighbor algorithm and were then analyzed in the immunoSEQ Analyzer with IMGT gene definitions. At each rarefaction depth, TCR richness and evenness were averaged across 20 rarefaction repeats, and samples with fewer sequences than that depth were excluded. Wilcoxon rank sum tests with FDR correction were used to compare relative abundances of V, D and J genes between the groups. An intraclass correlation of around 96% for TCR richness and an average of about 77% across 65 to 80 gene segments were obtained from the blinded duplicates. TCRdb mirrors the immuneACCESS table, restricted to in-frame sequences. Some clones are absent from its copies; in checked studies, under half trace to an unresolved V gene, and the reason for the others is unknown. Clonal size and the V and J genes are those of that table, whereas D and trimming came from the DNA. The table for this sample records roughly 30,000 clones. The ten largest clones take up 4.3% of the sample.

Every participant had a single incident cervical HPV16 infection, and women with prevalent HPV16 infections were excluded. Cervical HPV DNA was detected with MY09/MY11 PCR, and genotyping was done by dot-blot hybridization. About 15 mL of heparinized blood were centrifuged, and the buffy coat was aliquoted, frozen at -30°C, then stored at -80°C. QIAGEN kits were used to extract genomic DNA from buffy coat specimens. Turning to this clone: Its antigen is still unknown. With the read ending 3 residues before the CDR3 end, the germline J gene is used to fill in that end.

Points the paper makes about the study in general: Because of the cross-sectional design, the study could not determine whether the associations came before infection or resulted from infection, and neither effector/memory subsets nor HPV-specific T cells were isolated. CIN3+ cases had significantly higher TCR repertoire richness than controls across sequencing depths, but evenness did not differ between the groups. By combining richness with V gene abundances, random forest classifiers separated cases from controls with an estimated AUC of less than 0.85. T-cell numbers per sample were unknown, so richness differences could reflect varying T-cell content rather than repertoire biology. Cases had lower TRBV6-7 relative abundance than controls (approximately 0.11% versus 0.16%; Bonferroni P = 0.0008).

Inclusive of the bounding cysteine and phenylalanine, the CDR3 is 12 residues long. Part of the CDR3 DNA is given, 27 bases translated from base 1. The germline V gene (reference sequence) specifies GTSNPN as CDR1 and SVGIG as CDR2. V gives up 5 bases and J gives up 4 bases, and the segment between their germline ends measures 11 bases. The sample was blood buffy coat. The origin of this receptor is a woman between 18 and 75 years old with a cervical HPV16 infection that either progressed to CIN3+ or cleared (not recorded which). The sequence joins TRBV30 to TRBJ2-5, and the D gene may be TRBD2, 7 bases matching. The CDR3 sequence is CAWGRGGETQYF. The part of the CDR3 DNA that was read is TGTGCCTGGGGAAGGGGGGGAGAGACC. Joined to the reference TRBV30 and TRBJ2-5 proteins, this CDR3 gives the full variable domain: SQTIHQWPATLVQPVGSPLSLECTVEGTSNPNLYWYRQAAGRGLQLLFYSVGIGQISSEVPQNLSASRPQDRQFILSSKKLLLSDSGFYLCAWGRGGETQYFGPGTRLLVL.